A selection of T cell receptor beta chains follows, all from one sample in a study of technical replicates of blood from a handful of donors. The assay was immunoSEQ multiplex PCR, and TCRdb's table has in-frame clones only and misses some. The data hold tens of thousands of clones, with 85% to 95% observed a single time. Sequenced: T cells isolated from PBMCs. All receptors derive from a human donor in good health. CDR3s include the opening cysteine and the closing phenylalanine or tryptophan. Expanded clones get a size class; other rows say once, few or many, or leave the size out.

V: TRBV6-5
size: NA
CDR3: CASSRDSTNYGYTF

V: TRBV21-1
size: NA
CDR3: CASSGDRVAMNEQYF

V: TRBV21-1
size: NA
CDR3: CASCPGTGSPGELFF

V: TRBV13
size: NA
CDR3: CASSLGDSDEQFF

V: TRBV4-2
size: NA
CDR3: CASSQDLTGGPHEQYF

V: TRBV9
size: NA
CDR3: CASSRLAGNNEQFF

V: TRBV6-1
size: NA
CDR3: CASSLDTGGNTIYF

V: TRBV19
size: NA
CDR3: CASSISGVDQPQHF

V: TRBV9
size: NA
CDR3: CASSATGFQPGYTF

V: TRBV5-6
size: NA
CDR3: CASSSTRNIQYF

V: TRBV11-3
size: NA
CDR3: CASSLGFGGAEFRTDTQYF

V: TRBV6-1
size: NA
CDR3: CASINGNSNEQFF

V: TRBV7-6
size: NA
CDR3: CASSLAGGVTDTQYF

V: TRBV4-2
size: NA
CDR3: CASSPTPPDSNTEAFF

V: TRBV4-1
size: NA
CDR3: CASSQGTGHNEQFF

V: TRBV6-6
size: once
CDR3: CASTDSSYEQYF

V: TRBV9
size: NA
CDR3: CASSVEGRSTDTQYF

V: TRBV9
size: NA
CDR3: CASSPRRGRSSYEQYF

V: TRBV28
size: once
CDR3: CASSFLQETQYF

V: TRBV30
size: NA
CDR3: CAWSVVSGGLNIQYF

V: TRBV20-1
size: NA
CDR3: CSALANYGYTF

V: TRBV9
size: NA
CDR3: CASSVVWNTEAFF

V: TRBV4-1
size: NA
CDR3: CASSQKGTSGRVYEQYF

V: TRBV7-7
size: NA
CDR3: CASSQGTGEETQYF

V: TRBV19
size: NA
CDR3: CASSIDGPYNEQFF

V: TRBV9
size: NA
CDR3: CASSDLYNEQFF

V: TRBV27
size: NA
CDR3: CASSFGLTSGRGFF

V: TRBV9
size: NA
CDR3: CASSVGPDSYSGNTIYF

V: TRBV4-1
size: NA
CDR3: CASSLGQDNYGYTF

V: TRBV19
size: NA
CDR3: CASKTGGETQYF

V: TRBV6-6
size: once
CDR3: CASTQSGRKETQYF

V: TRBV2
size: NA
CDR3: CASTWTGGGETQYF

V: TRBV27
size: NA
CDR3: CASSSGSADTQYF

V: TRBV29-1
size: NA
CDR3: CSVESRQGSEQYF

V: TRBV5-1
size: NA
CDR3: CASSFTGGYTEAFF

V: TRBV19
size: NA
CDR3: CASSLTRPYSNQPQHF

V: TRBV6-1
size: NA
CDR3: CATNYGFMNTEAFF

V: TRBV28
size: once
CDR3: CASSLTRSNTEAFF

V: TRBV5-1
size: NA
CDR3: CASSLGGRMDTQYF

V: TRBV6-1
size: NA
CDR3: CASSGSQGLYGNTIYF

V: TRBV11-2
size: NA
CDR3: CASSLMRTRSTDTQYF

V: TRBV11-2
size: NA
CDR3: CASSLDSARGTDTQYF

V: TRBV18
size: NA
CDR3: CASSPRAGQEDTQYF

V: TRBV11-2
size: NA
CDR3: CASSIQQQAFF

V: TRBV11-1
size: NA
CDR3: CASSLLSSGGPSYNEQFF

V: TRBV6-1
size: once
CDR3: CASSEAGRGLSYGYTF

V: TRBV7-3
size: NA
CDR3: CASSPGQGGTQYF

V: TRBV9
size: NA
CDR3: CASSVGQFYEQYF

V: TRBV6-5
size: NA
CDR3: CASSGDYGYTF

V: TRBV7-2
size: once
CDR3: CASSLTAGENNEQFF

V: TRBV10-1
size: NA
CDR3: CASSESTSGAYNEQFF

V: TRBV6-1
size: NA
CDR3: CAGTAGTGGETQYF

V: TRBV9
size: NA
CDR3: CASSVEAGDTEAFF

V: TRBV7-9
size: NA
CDR3: CASSPSGNGYTF

V: TRBV21-1
size: NA
CDR3: CASSKIENRRFYNEQFF